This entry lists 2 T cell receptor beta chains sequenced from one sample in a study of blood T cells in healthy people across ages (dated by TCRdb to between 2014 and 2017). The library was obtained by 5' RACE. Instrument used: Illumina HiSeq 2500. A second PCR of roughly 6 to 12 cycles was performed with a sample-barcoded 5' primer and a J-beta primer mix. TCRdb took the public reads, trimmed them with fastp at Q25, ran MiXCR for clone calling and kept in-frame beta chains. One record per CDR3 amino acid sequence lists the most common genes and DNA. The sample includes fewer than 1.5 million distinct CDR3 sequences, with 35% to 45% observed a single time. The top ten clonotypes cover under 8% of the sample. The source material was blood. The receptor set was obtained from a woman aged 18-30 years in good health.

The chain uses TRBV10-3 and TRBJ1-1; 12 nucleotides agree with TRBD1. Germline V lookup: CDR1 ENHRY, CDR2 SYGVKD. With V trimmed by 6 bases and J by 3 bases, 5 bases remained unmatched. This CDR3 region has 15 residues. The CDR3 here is CAIRGDRGPYTEAFF. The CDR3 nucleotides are TGTGCCATCAGGGGGGACAGGGGGCCTTACACTGAAGCTTTCTTT.

The CDR3 nucleotides are TGTGCCAGCAGCGCCCGGGACTCCCCTAAATCGTGGTACTACGAGCAGTACTTC. This encodes CASSARDSPKSWYYEQYF. The V and J genes are TRBV5-6 and TRBJ2-7, with TRBD2 as a possible D gene (6 bases). This CDR3 contains 18 residues. Germline V gene data show CDR1 as SGHDT and CDR2 as YYEEEE. V lost 4 bases, J lost 3 bases, and 26 bases lay in between. Supplemented by reference TRBV5-6 and TRBJ2-7, the full variable domain reads DAGVTQSPTHLIKTRGQQVTLRCSPKSGHDTVSWYQQALGQGPQFIFQYYEEEERQRGNFPDRFSGHQFPNYSSELNVNALLLGDSALYLCASSARDSPKSWYYEQYFGPGTRLTVT.